The next 13 T cell receptor beta chains were all read from a single sample in a study of blood T cells in healthy people across ages. The use of a sample-barcoded 5' primer and a J-beta primer mix characterized a second PCR of roughly 6 to 11 cycles. TCRdb re-analysed the 5' RACE reads in MiXCR, keeping a single row per CDR3 protein. The data hold about 800,000 distinct CDR3 sequences, with 58% observed a single time. The sample comprised blood. Receptors were obtained from a man between 25 and 39 years old in good health.

The chain couples TRBV20-1 to TRBJ2-5, with TRBD2 matching over 13 bases. Germline assignment: CDR1 DFQATT and CDR2 SNEGSKA (reference sequence). V lost 1 base and J lost 5; bases outside the gene matches: 7. The CDR3 totals 16 residues. The CDR3 DNA is TGCAGTGCTAGAGCTGGGACTAGCGGGATTGGGGAGACCCAGTACTTC. Translating it yields CSARAGTSGIGETQYF.

The gene calls are TRBV10-3 and TRBJ2-5, with a weak D call TRBD2 (5 bases). The CDR3 extends over 13 amino acids. Germline values: CDR1 ENHRY, CDR2 SYGVKD. Trimming pared 3 bases from V and 4 bases from J, leaving 9 bases between. The CDR3 spells CAISDTGRETQYF. CDR3 DNA: TGTGCCATCAGTGATACGGGGAGAGAGACCCAGTACTTC.

This clonotype was found a few times. The V and J genes are TRBV18 and TRBJ2-5, with TRBD2 as a possible D gene (6 bases). V lost 2 bases and J 1 base, leaving 11 bases between the germline ends. The CDR3 sequence is 15 residues long. Germline CDR1 reads KGHSH; CDR2 reads LQKENI. CDR3 region: CASSPARGTQETQYF. The CDR3 nucleotides read TGTGCCAGCTCACCAGCCCGCGGGACCCAAGAGACCCAGTACTTC.

This clonotype was picked up one time. The DNA of the CDR3 is TGTGCCAGCAGTGAAGCACCTACGCAGTATTTT. The encoded protein is CASSEAPTQYF. The genes are TRBV2 and TRBJ2-3; D uncertain. Germline V lookup: CDR1 SNHLY, CDR2 FYNNEI. The length of the CDR3 is 11 residues. V lost 0 bases and J lost 8, with 3 bases in between.

The chain recombines TRBV20-1 with TRBJ2-7; 14 bases line up with TRBD2. With V trimmed by 5 bases and J by 2 bases, 5 bases remained unmatched. The CDR3 is 15 residues long. The germline gives CDR1 DFQATT, CDR2 SNEGSKA (reference sequence). CDR3 loop: CSASGTSGGPYEQYF. In DNA form, the CDR3 reads TGCAGTGCTTCCGGGACTAGCGGGGGTCCCTACGAGCAGTACTTC.

In this sample, this clonotype turned up a few times. The chain carries TRBV20-1 and TRBJ2-7; 7 bases map to TRBD1. In germline, CDR1 is DFQATT, CDR2 SNEGSKA (reference sequence). J was trimmed by 3 bases and V by 4 bases; bases with no gene match: 9. There are 14 residues in the CDR3. The CDR3 sequence: CSATGGWGFYEQYF. The DNA for the CDR3 is TGCAGTGCTACAGGGGGATGGGGGTTCTACGAGCAGTACTTC.

The CDR3 region has the DNA TGTGCCAGCAGCTTAGAAGACAGGGGCTGGGACATTCAGTACTTC. Translating it yields CASSLEDRGWDIQYF. The rearrangement links TRBV7-2 to TRBJ2-4, with TRBD1 matching 8 bases. CDR3 length: 15 residues. CDR1 SGHTA and CDR2 FQGNSA come from the germline V gene. V lost 1 base, J lost 8 bases, and 7 bases stayed unmatched. The full variable domain, rest sourced from reference TRBV7-2 and TRBJ2-4, is GAGVSQSPSNKVTEKGKDVELRCDPISGHTALYWYRQSLGQGLEFLIYFQGNSAPDKSGLPSDRFSAERTGGSVSTLTIQRTQQEDSAVYLCASSLEDRGWDIQYFGAGTRLSVL.

This clonotype has just a few counts. This chain uses TRBV2 with TRBJ2-1, with 11 bases lining up with TRBD2. CDR3 size: 13 residues. V lost 9 bases, J lost 5 bases, and 3 bases stayed unmatched. Germline CDR1 is SNHLY and CDR2 is FYNNEI. The CDR3 DNA reads TGTGCCAGGGTGACTAGCGGGAACAATGAGCAGTTCTTC. Translated, it gives CARVTSGNNEQFF.

This clonotype was counted a few times. The chain is built from TRBV29-1 and TRBJ2-7; maybe TRBD1 (5 bases). The germline V and J ends were trimmed by 4 bases and 4 bases, with 11 bases remaining between them. Germline V gene sequence: CDR1 SQVTM, CDR2 ANQGSEA. There are 12 residues in the CDR3. This chain's CDR3 is CSVVGTGYEQYF. The CDR3 DNA reads TGCAGCGTTGTCGGAACAGGTTACGAGCAGTACTTC.

This clonotype was counted once. The V gene is TRBV12-3 or TRBV12-4, the J gene TRBJ2-2; TRBD1 matches at 9 bases. The V and J ends lost 4 bases and 7 bases, in that order; junction bases with no gene match: 7. This CDR3 spans 15 amino acids. CDR3 loop: CASSWDREGYGELFF. CDR3 coding DNA: TGTGCCAGCAGTTGGGACAGGGAAGGTTACGGGGAGCTGTTTTTT.

This chain links TRBV28 with TRBJ2-5; D remains ambiguous. There are 14 residues in the CDR3. Trimming took off 9 bases at V and 2 bases at J, with 16 bases between the two ends. CDR1 is MDHEN, CDR2 SYDVKM, per germline. The CDR3 is CASQRSGFQETQYF. CDR3 coding DNA: TGTGCCAGTCAGCGAAGTGGGTTTCAAGAGACCCAGTACTTC. Full variable domain (rest looked up from reference TRBV28 and TRBJ2-5): DVKVTQSSRYLVKRTGEKVFLECVQDMDHENMFWYRQDPGLGLRLIYFSYDVKMKEKGDIPEGYSVSREKKERFSLILESASTNQTSMYLCASQRSGFQETQYFGPGTRLLVL.

The chain uses TRBV4-1 and TRBJ2-4; 13 nucleotides align to TRBD2. Trimming took 4 bases from V and 2 from J; bases not matched to a gene: 8. Looked up from germline, CDR1 is MGHRA and CDR2 is YSYEKL. The CDR3 runs 18 residues. The CDR3 loop reads CASSLLAGGRLTKNIQYF. CDR3 DNA sequence: TGCGCCAGCAGCCTACTAGCGGGGGGGCGACTGACCAAAAACATTCAGTACTTC.

This chain joins TRBV7-8 and TRBJ2-1; 11 bases map to TRBD2. Germline lookup yields CDR1 SGHVS and CDR2 FQNEAQ. V shed 2 bases and J 3 bases; nucleotides not matched to a gene: 15. The CDR3 consists of 20 residues. As DNA, the CDR3 is TGTGCCAGCAGCTTATTAGGGGGACTAGCGGAATCTCAAATCTACAATGAGCAGTTCTTC. Protein sequence: CASSLLGGLAESQIYNEQFF.